A selection of T cell receptor beta chains follows, all from one sample in a study of T cells in Graves' hyperthyroidism and ophthalmopathy. TCRdb re-derived calls from the multiplex PCR reads in MiXCR, one entry per CDR3 protein. Among 250,000 to 300,000 distinct CDR3 sequences listed, around 13% were seen once. Sequenced material: blood. Every receptor here comes from a woman aged 40 to 50 with Graves' hyperthyroidism. Each CDR3 is given with its conserved first and last residue. The order of the fields is D gene, V gene, J gene, clone size, CDR3 DNA, CDR3 protein. The D gene is left open where the match is weak. For some rows the clone size is stated as once, few or many, or as a class when expanded; others skip it.

d_gene: -
v_gene: TRBV28
j_gene: TRBJ2-1
abundance: many
CDR3nt: TGTGCCAGCAGTCTTCTCAGGGGGAGGTACAATGAGCAGTTCTTC
CDR3aa: CASSLLRGRYNEQFF

d_gene: -
v_gene: TRBV29-1
j_gene: TRBJ1-1
abundance: many
CDR3nt: TGCAGCGTTGAGAAGGGGAACACTGAAGCTTTCTTT
CDR3aa: CSVEKGNTEAFF

d_gene: -
v_gene: TRBV2
j_gene: TRBJ2-1
abundance: -
CDR3nt: TGTGCCAGCAGTCTTGGCCTGGGTGAGCAGTTCTTC
CDR3aa: CASSLGLGEQFF

d_gene: -
v_gene: TRBV28
j_gene: TRBJ2-7
abundance: many
CDR3nt: TGTGCCAGCAGTTTTTCCCAATTAGAGCAGTACTTC
CDR3aa: CASSFSQLEQYF

d_gene: -
v_gene: TRBV6-1
j_gene: TRBJ1-1
abundance: few
CDR3nt: TGTGCCAGCCGGCGTACCTCTCTGAACACTGAAGCTTTCTTT
CDR3aa: CASRRTSLNTEAFF

d_gene: -
v_gene: TRBV25-1
j_gene: TRBJ2-7
abundance: -
CDR3nt: TGTGCCAGCAGTGATTTATCGGACAGATCCTACGAGCAGTACTTC
CDR3aa: CASSDLSDRSYEQYF

d_gene: TRBD1
v_gene: TRBV2
j_gene: TRBJ2-7
abundance: many
CDR3nt: TGTGCCAGCACCAGACAGGGGTCCGTATACGAGCAGTACTTC
CDR3aa: CASTRQGSVYEQYF

d_gene: -
v_gene: TRBV3-1
j_gene: TRBJ1-3
abundance: few
CDR3nt: TGTGCCAGCAGCCTCGAGGTATTTTCTGGAAACACCATATATTTT
CDR3aa: CASSLEVFSGNTIYF

d_gene: -
v_gene: TRBV7-2
j_gene: TRBJ2-3
abundance: few
CDR3nt: TGTGCCAGCAGCTACAGGGTGGGGGCAGATACGCAGTATTTT
CDR3aa: CASSYRVGADTQYF

d_gene: -
v_gene: TRBV29-1
j_gene: TRBJ2-5
abundance: few
CDR3nt: TGCAGCGTTGTTTCAGGCGGGTCGGTGGGGACCCAGTACTTC
CDR3aa: CSVVSGGSVGTQYF

d_gene: -
v_gene: TRBV2
j_gene: TRBJ2-1
abundance: many
CDR3nt: TGTGCCAGCATCTCACCGGGAGCCCGAGGCAATGAGCAGTTCTTC
CDR3aa: CASISPGARGNEQFF

d_gene: TRBD2
v_gene: TRBV28
j_gene: TRBJ2-1
abundance: many
CDR3nt: TGTGCCAGCAGTCCGGGACTAGCGGGAGTGGAGCAGTTCTTC
CDR3aa: CASSPGLAGVEQFF

d_gene: TRBD1
v_gene: TRBV24-1
j_gene: TRBJ2-4
abundance: -
CDR3nt: TGTGCCACCAGTGACCCCGGGACAGGGGGCGGTTTTGACAAAAACATTCAGTACTTC
CDR3aa: CATSDPGTGGGFDKNIQYF

d_gene: -
v_gene: TRBV30
j_gene: TRBJ1-4
abundance: many
CDR3nt: TGTGCCTGGAGTGGCAGGGTCAATGAAAAACTGTTTTTT
CDR3aa: CAWSGRVNEKLFF

d_gene: -
v_gene: TRBV12-3/TRBV12-4
j_gene: TRBJ1-2
abundance: few
CDR3nt: TGTGCCAGCAGTCAATACCAGGGTAACTATGGCTACACCTTC
CDR3aa: CASSQYQGNYGYTF

d_gene: TRBD2
v_gene: TRBV15
j_gene: TRBJ2-3
abundance: many
CDR3nt: TGTGCCACCAGCAGAGGGTCGGCCAGCGGGGGGACAGATACGCAGTATTTT
CDR3aa: CATSRGSASGGTDTQYF

d_gene: -
v_gene: TRBV28
j_gene: TRBJ2-7
abundance: many
CDR3nt: TGTGCCAGCAGCTCGGGATTCAACGAGCAGTACTTC
CDR3aa: CASSSGFNEQYF

d_gene: -
v_gene: TRBV12-3/TRBV12-4
j_gene: TRBJ2-5
abundance: many
CDR3nt: TGTGCCAGCAGTTTGGGTGAACCAGAGACCCAGTACTTC
CDR3aa: CASSLGEPETQYF

d_gene: -
v_gene: TRBV7-8
j_gene: TRBJ1-3
abundance: -
CDR3nt: TGTGCCAGCAGCTCAAGAGGGGCGAGGGGAAACACCATATATTTT
CDR3aa: CASSSRGARGNTIYF

d_gene: TRBD2
v_gene: TRBV7-2
j_gene: TRBJ2-3
abundance: many
CDR3nt: TGTGCCAGCCAGAGACTAGCGGGAGGCACAGATACGCAGTATTTT
CDR3aa: CASQRLAGGTDTQYF

d_gene: -
v_gene: TRBV28
j_gene: TRBJ2-1
abundance: many
CDR3nt: TGTGCCAGCAGTTCTCGGGTTTGGATTGAGCAGTTCTTC
CDR3aa: CASSSRVWIEQFF

d_gene: -
v_gene: TRBV6-1
j_gene: TRBJ1-2
abundance: many
CDR3nt: TGTGCCAGCAGTCCGACAGTTGTCGACTATGGCTACACCTTC
CDR3aa: CASSPTVVDYGYTF

d_gene: -
v_gene: TRBV2
j_gene: TRBJ2-1
abundance: many
CDR3nt: TGTGCCACAGGAAGGGGGTCCTACAATGAGCAGTTCTTC
CDR3aa: CATGRGSYNEQFF

d_gene: TRBD1
v_gene: TRBV12-3/TRBV12-4
j_gene: TRBJ1-2
abundance: -
CDR3nt: TGTGCCAGCAGCCCGGGACAGGGGCAAGACTATGGCTACACCTTC
CDR3aa: CASSPGQGQDYGYTF

d_gene: -
v_gene: TRBV5-5
j_gene: TRBJ2-7
abundance: many
CDR3nt: TGTGCCAGCAGCAGAATACGGGGGACGGGGGACGAGCAGTACTTC
CDR3aa: CASSRIRGTGDEQYF

d_gene: TRBD1
v_gene: TRBV29-1
j_gene: TRBJ1-1
abundance: -
CDR3nt: TGCAGCGTAGGGGGCGCGATGAACACTGAAGCTTTCTTT
CDR3aa: CSVGGAMNTEAFF

d_gene: -
v_gene: TRBV7-6
j_gene: TRBJ1-1
abundance: many
CDR3nt: TGTGCCAGCAGCTCCGCAGACACTGAAGCTTTCTTT
CDR3aa: CASSSADTEAFF

d_gene: TRBD1
v_gene: TRBV6-5
j_gene: TRBJ1-1
abundance: once
CDR3nt: TGTGCCAGCAGTTCCGGGACAGGGGGCGTTTATGACACTGAAGCTTTCTTT
CDR3aa: CASSSGTGGVYDTEAFF

d_gene: TRBD1
v_gene: TRBV29-1
j_gene: TRBJ2-6
abundance: -
CDR3nt: TGCAGCGTTGAGGGTCAGGGGGCGCCTGGGGCCAACGTCCTGACTTTC
CDR3aa: CSVEGQGAPGANVLTF

d_gene: TRBD1
v_gene: TRBV27
j_gene: TRBJ1-6
abundance: few
CDR3nt: TGTGCCAGCAGTTCAGGGACAGGGGGCGGCAATAATTCACCCCTCCACTTT
CDR3aa: CASSSGTGGGNNSPLHF

d_gene: -
v_gene: TRBV28
j_gene: TRBJ1-1
abundance: many
CDR3nt: TGTGCCAGCACCCAGACCGGGACCTTCAGAGAAAAAGCTTTCTTT
CDR3aa: CASTQTGTFREKAFF

d_gene: TRBD2
v_gene: TRBV2
j_gene: TRBJ2-3
abundance: -
CDR3nt: TGTGCCAGCAGTGCGGGACTAGACACAGATACGCAGTATTTT
CDR3aa: CASSAGLDTDTQYF

d_gene: -
v_gene: TRBV6-5
j_gene: TRBJ2-7
abundance: few
CDR3nt: TGTGCCAGCAGTTACGGAGTGACGGGAACCTACGAGCAGTACTTC
CDR3aa: CASSYGVTGTYEQYF

d_gene: TRBD1
v_gene: TRBV10-3
j_gene: TRBJ1-1
abundance: many
CDR3nt: TGTGCCATCAGTCCTGCGACAGGGGGCATACCTGAAGCTTTCTTT
CDR3aa: CAISPATGGIPEAFF

d_gene: -
v_gene: TRBV12-3/TRBV12-4
j_gene: TRBJ2-5
abundance: many
CDR3nt: TGTGCCAGCAGTTTAATGGGGGGAGAGACCCAGTACTTC
CDR3aa: CASSLMGGETQYF

d_gene: TRBD1
v_gene: TRBV18
j_gene: TRBJ2-1
abundance: few
CDR3nt: TGTGCCAGCTCAACCCGGGACAGCTTCAGGCAGGGGCAGTTCTTC
CDR3aa: CASSTRDSFRQGQFF

d_gene: TRBD1
v_gene: TRBV6-1
j_gene: TRBJ1-5
abundance: many
CDR3nt: TGTGCCAGCAGTGAGGACAGGTCTCAGCCCCAGCATTTT
CDR3aa: CASSEDRSQPQHF

d_gene: -
v_gene: TRBV5-1
j_gene: TRBJ1-4
abundance: many
CDR3nt: TGCGCCAGCAGCTCCACAGGGAATCGGGCTGAAAAACTGTTTTTT
CDR3aa: CASSSTGNRAEKLFF

d_gene: TRBD2
v_gene: TRBV2
j_gene: TRBJ2-1
abundance: -
CDR3nt: TGTGCCAGCAGTGAATCGGCGGGGGGGCCGTACAATGAGCAGTTCTTC
CDR3aa: CASSESAGGPYNEQFF

d_gene: TRBD1
v_gene: TRBV4-2
j_gene: TRBJ1-1
abundance: -
CDR3nt: TGTGCCAGCAGCCAAGAGGGACAGATGAACACTGAAGCTTTCTTT
CDR3aa: CASSQEGQMNTEAFF

d_gene: -
v_gene: TRBV28
j_gene: TRBJ1-6
abundance: many
CDR3nt: TGTGCCAGCACGGGTGGTGCGGGCTCCTATAATTCACCCCTCCACTTT
CDR3aa: CASTGGAGSYNSPLHF

d_gene: -
v_gene: TRBV12-3/TRBV12-4
j_gene: TRBJ2-7
abundance: many
CDR3nt: TGTGCCAGCAGGGCCCGCGGGACGCTCGGGCAGTACTTC
CDR3aa: CASRARGTLGQYF

d_gene: -
v_gene: TRBV12-3/TRBV12-4
j_gene: TRBJ1-4
abundance: many
CDR3nt: TGTGCCAGCAGTTTACGGACGAACACTGAAAAACTGTTTTTT
CDR3aa: CASSLRTNTEKLFF

d_gene: -
v_gene: TRBV5-1
j_gene: TRBJ2-1
abundance: many
CDR3nt: TGCGCCAGCAGCTCCGATCCCGGTGGTAACTCCTACAATGAGCAGTTCTTC
CDR3aa: CASSSDPGGNSYNEQFF

d_gene: TRBD2
v_gene: TRBV6-1
j_gene: TRBJ2-7
abundance: many
CDR3nt: TGTGCCAGCAGGTCGGGGACTAGCGATGGGTTATGGGAGCAGTACTTC
CDR3aa: CASRSGTSDGLWEQYF

d_gene: TRBD2
v_gene: TRBV5-1
j_gene: TRBJ2-7
abundance: -
CDR3nt: TGCGCCAGCAGCCCTGGGGCGGGGGCCTACGAGCAGTACTTC
CDR3aa: CASSPGAGAYEQYF